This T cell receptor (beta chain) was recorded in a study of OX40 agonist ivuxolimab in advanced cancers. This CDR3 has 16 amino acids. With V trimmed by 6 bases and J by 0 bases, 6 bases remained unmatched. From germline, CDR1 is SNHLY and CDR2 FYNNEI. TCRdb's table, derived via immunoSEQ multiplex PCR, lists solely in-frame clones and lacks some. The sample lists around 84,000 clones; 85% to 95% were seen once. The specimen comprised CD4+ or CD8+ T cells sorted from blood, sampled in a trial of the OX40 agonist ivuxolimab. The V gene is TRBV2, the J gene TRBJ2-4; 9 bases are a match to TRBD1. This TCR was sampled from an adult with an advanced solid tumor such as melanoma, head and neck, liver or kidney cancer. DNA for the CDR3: TGTGCCAGCAGGGGGAGACAGGGGGTAGCCAAAAACATTCAGTACTTC. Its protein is CASRGRQGVAKNIQYF.